The 9 T cell receptor beta chains below come from one sample, sequenced in a study of shared clonotypes between healthy human individuals (dated by TCRdb to about 2020). The library was produced with the immunoSEQ multiplex PCR assay. TCRdb provides this immuneACCESS table in a form limited to in-frame rearrangements. Some clones are lacking; in checked studies, under half of them reflect an unresolved V gene, and why the rest are absent is not known. In this sample the table shows fewer than 500,000 clones, roughly 79% of which occur a single time. Approximately 13% of the sample belongs to the ten largest clones. Sequenced input: PBMCs. Receptor source: a woman between 40 and 55 years old in good health. Some clones in this sample may be carry-over from other donors' samples.

This clone showed up just a few times. The chain has TRBV10-3 and TRBJ2-1, with D possibly TRBD2 on 5 matching bases. V was trimmed by 10 bases and J by 5 bases, leaving 12 bases between them. CDR1 and CDR2 (germline): ENHRY, SYGVKD. The CDR3 extends over 12 amino acids. In nucleotides, the CDR3 is TGTGCCACAGCGGACGGCAACAATGAGCAGTTCTTC. Protein product: CATADGNNEQFF.

The rearrangement links TRBV11-2 to TRBJ2-1, with D possibly matching TRBD2 (6 bases). This CDR3 region has 15 residues. CDR1 and CDR2 (germline): SGHAT, FQNNGV. The V and J ends lost 4 bases and 10 bases respectively, with 20 bases between them. The CDR3 nucleotides read TGTGCCAGCAGCTCGACTAGGGTGGGGCTCGACGAGCAGTTCTTC. It yields the protein CASSSTRVGLDEQFF.

For this clone: Distinct nucleotide sequences in the sample also encode this CDR3. V is TRBV29-1 and J is TRBJ2-7; 15 nucleotides line up with TRBD2. Germline CDR1 reads SQVTM; CDR2 reads ANQGSEA. J gave up 6 bases and V 5 bases, and 2 bases lay outside the gene matches. This CDR3 contains 13 residues. DNA of the CDR3: TGCAGCGTTCGGACTAGCGGGAGGGTCGAGCAGTACTTC. This translates into CSVRTSGRVEQYF.

This chain uses TRBV15 with TRBJ1-3; D remains unclear. Germline V gene data show CDR1 as LNHNV and CDR2 as YYDKDF (reference sequence). Trimming took off 1 base at V and 0 bases at J, with 13 bases between the two ends. The CDR3 length is 17 residues. CDR3 sequence: CATSRGRRRNSGNTIYF. DNA of the CDR3: TGTGCCACCAGCAGAGGTCGAAGGCGGAACTCTGGAAACACCATATATTTT.

The J gene is TRBJ2-7, the V gene TRBV2; tentatively, D is TRBD1 (6 bases). Germline V gives CDR1 SNHLY, CDR2 FYNNEI. Trimming cost V 6 bases and J 1 base, with 10 bases left between them. CDR3 length: 13 amino acids. CDR3 protein: CASRVQGSYEQYF. The CDR3 nucleotides are TGTGCCAGCAGAGTGCAGGGGTCCTACGAGCAGTACTTC.

The chain couples TRBV28 to TRBJ1-2; D gene uncertain. There are 13 residues in the CDR3. The V and J ends lost 3 bases and 8 bases respectively, with 13 bases between them. Germline V gene sequence: CDR1 MDHEN, CDR2 SYDVKM. CDR3 DNA sequence: TGTGCCAGCAGTTTGCCTGTAAGAGGAGGCTACACCTTC. This gives the protein CASSLPVRGGYTF.

The V gene is TRBV5-8, the J gene TRBJ2-5; TRBD2 matches 10 bases. The germline V gene encodes CDR1 SGHTS and CDR2 YDEGEE. The V segment lost 3 bases and the J segment 13 bases; nucleotides outside the gene matches: 12. The CDR3 sequence is 14 residues long. CDR3 nucleotides: TGTGCCAGCAGCTACCGGACTAGCGGAAGAGTGGGGTACTTC. Translated, it gives CASSYRTSGRVGYF.

The genes are TRBV2 and TRBJ1-5; possibly TRBD1 for D (6 bases). CDR1 and CDR2 from the germline V gene are SNHLY and FYNNEI. The CDR3 contains 15 residues. V was pared by 6 bases and J by 2 bases, with 14 bases between. CDR3 coding DNA: TGTGCCAGCAGCCAGGGGAGCAGGGGCAATCAGCCCCAGCATTTT. Amino acids: CASSQGSRGNQPQHF. The variable domain in full, completed from reference TRBV2 and TRBJ1-5, reads EPEVTQTPSHQVTQMGQEVILRCVPISNHLYFYWYRQILGQKVEFLVSFYNNEISEKSEIFDDQFSVERPDGSNFTLKIRSTKLEDSAMYFCASSQGSRGNQPQHFGDGTRLSIL.

This sequence joins TRBV5-1 and TRBJ2-2; no firm D call. Germline V CDR1 and CDR2: SGHRS, YFSETQ. With 4 bases removed from V and 1 base from J, the gap between germline ends came to 17 bases. The CDR3 covers 17 residues. The CDR3 nucleotides are TGCGCCAGCAGCCTCCGCCCGGACGGCAGGAACACCGGGGAGCTGTTTTTT. Its protein product is CASSLRPDGRNTGELFF.